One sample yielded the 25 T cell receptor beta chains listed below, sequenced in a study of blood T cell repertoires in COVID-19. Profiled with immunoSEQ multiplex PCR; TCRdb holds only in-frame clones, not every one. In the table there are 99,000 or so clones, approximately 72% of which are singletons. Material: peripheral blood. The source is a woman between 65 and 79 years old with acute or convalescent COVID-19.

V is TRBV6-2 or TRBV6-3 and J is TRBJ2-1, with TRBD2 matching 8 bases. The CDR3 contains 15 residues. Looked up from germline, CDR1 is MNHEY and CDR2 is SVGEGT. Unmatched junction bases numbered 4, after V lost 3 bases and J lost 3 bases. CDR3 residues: CASSYTAGGYNEQFF. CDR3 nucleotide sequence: TGTGCCAGCAGTTATACCGCGGGGGGCTACAATGAGCAGTTCTTC.

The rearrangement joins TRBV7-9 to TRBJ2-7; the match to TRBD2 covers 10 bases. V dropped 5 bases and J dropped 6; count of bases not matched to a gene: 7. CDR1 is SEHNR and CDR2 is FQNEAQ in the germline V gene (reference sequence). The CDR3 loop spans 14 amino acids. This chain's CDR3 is CASSPGTSALEQYF. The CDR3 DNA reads TGTGCCAGCAGCCCCGGGACTAGCGCTCTCGAGCAGTACTTC. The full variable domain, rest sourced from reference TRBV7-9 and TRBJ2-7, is DTGVSQNPRHKITKRGQNVTFRCDPISEHNRLYWYRQTLGQGPEFLTYFQNEAQLEKSRLLSDRFSAERPKGSFSTLEIQRTEQGDSAMYLCASSPGTSALEQYFGPGTRLTVT.

The CDR3 loop is CASTSGGTYEQYF. CDR3 DNA: TGTGCCAGCACCTCCGGGGGGACCTACGAGCAGTACTTC. This rearrangement joins TRBV6-5 to TRBJ2-7; 7 nucleotides align to TRBD2. From germline, CDR1 is MNHEY and CDR2 SVGAGI. The V gene end was trimmed by 7 bases and the J gene end by 2 bases; junction bases not matched to a gene: 5. The CDR3 runs 13 residues.

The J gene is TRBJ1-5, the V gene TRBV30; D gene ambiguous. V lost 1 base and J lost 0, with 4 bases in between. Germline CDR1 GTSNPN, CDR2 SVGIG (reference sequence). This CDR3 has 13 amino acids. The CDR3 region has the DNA TGTGCCTGGAGTGGCAGTAGCAATCAGCCCCAGCATTTT. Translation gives CAWSGSSNQPQHF.

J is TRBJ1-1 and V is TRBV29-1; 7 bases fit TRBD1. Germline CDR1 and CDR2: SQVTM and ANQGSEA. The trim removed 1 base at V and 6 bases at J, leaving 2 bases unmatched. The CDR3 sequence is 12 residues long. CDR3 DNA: TGCAGCGTTGAAGGGGGACAGCCTGAAGCTTTCTTT. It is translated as CSVEGGQPEAFF.

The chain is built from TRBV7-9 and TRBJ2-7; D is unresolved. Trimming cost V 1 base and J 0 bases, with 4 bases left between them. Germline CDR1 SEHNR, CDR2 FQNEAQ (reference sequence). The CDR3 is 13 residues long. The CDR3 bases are TGTGCCAGCAGCTTAGACAGCTCCTACGAGCAGTACTTC. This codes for CASSLDSSYEQYF.

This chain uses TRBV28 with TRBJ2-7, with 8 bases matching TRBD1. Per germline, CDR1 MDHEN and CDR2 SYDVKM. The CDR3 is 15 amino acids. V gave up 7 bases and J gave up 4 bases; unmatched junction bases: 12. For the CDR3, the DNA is TGTGCCAGCACGCCAGGGGGCGCGATCCCATACGAGCAGTACTTC. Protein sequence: CASTPGGAIPYEQYF.

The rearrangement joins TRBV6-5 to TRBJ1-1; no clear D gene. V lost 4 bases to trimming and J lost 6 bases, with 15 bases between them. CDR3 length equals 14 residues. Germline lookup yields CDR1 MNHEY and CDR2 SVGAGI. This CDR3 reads CASSSGFRGAEAFF. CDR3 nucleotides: TGTGCCAGCAGTTCCGGGTTCCGAGGCGCTGAAGCTTTCTTT.

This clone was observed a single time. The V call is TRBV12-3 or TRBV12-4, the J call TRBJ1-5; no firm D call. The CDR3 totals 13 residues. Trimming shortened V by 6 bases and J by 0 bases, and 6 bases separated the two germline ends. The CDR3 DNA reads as TGTGCCAGCAGCGAGCTTAGCAATCAGCCCCAGCATTTT. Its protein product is CASSELSNQPQHF.

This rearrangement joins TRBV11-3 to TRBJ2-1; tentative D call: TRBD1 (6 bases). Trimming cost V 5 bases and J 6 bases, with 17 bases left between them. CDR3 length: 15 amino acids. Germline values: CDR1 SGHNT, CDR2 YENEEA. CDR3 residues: CASSVAVGTPNEQFF. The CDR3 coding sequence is TGTGCCAGCAGCGTAGCAGTAGGGACACCCAATGAGCAGTTCTTC.

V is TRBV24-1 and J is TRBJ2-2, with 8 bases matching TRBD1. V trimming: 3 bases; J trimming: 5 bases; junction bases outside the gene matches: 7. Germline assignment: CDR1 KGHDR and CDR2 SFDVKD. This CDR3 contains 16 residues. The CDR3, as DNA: TGTGCCACCAGTGATCCTACAGGGGGAGGTACCGGGGAGCTGTTTTTT. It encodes CATSDPTGGGTGELFF.

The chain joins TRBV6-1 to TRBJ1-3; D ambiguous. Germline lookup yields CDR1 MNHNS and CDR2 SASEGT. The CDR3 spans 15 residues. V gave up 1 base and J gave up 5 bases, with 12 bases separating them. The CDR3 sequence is CASSEGVGARNTIYF. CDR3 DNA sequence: TGTGCCAGCAGTGAAGGTGTAGGAGCCAGAAACACCATATATTTT.

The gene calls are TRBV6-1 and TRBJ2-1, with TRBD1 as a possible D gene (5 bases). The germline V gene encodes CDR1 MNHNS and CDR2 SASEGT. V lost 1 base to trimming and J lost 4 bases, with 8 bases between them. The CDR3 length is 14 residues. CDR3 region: CASSEGQFYNEQFF. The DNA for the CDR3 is TGTGCCAGCAGTGAAGGACAGTTTTACAATGAGCAGTTCTTC.

The chain's CDR3 is CASSRAGWSDTQYF. The CDR3 DNA reads as TGCGCCAGCAGTAGGGCAGGGTGGTCAGATACGCAGTATTTT. The chain has TRBV5-1 and TRBJ2-3; TRBD1 might be the D (5 bases). Trimming cost V 5 bases and J 4 bases, with 14 bases left between them. The CDR3 totals 14 residues. Germline V lookup: CDR1 SGHRS, CDR2 YFSETQ.

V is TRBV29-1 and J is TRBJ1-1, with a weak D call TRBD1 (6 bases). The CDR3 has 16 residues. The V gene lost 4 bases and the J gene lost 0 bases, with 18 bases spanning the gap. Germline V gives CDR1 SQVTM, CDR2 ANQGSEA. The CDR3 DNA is TGCAGCGTTGGGGGAACGGGAGGGGGAGTGAACACTGAAGCTTTCTTT. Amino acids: CSVGGTGGGVNTEAFF.

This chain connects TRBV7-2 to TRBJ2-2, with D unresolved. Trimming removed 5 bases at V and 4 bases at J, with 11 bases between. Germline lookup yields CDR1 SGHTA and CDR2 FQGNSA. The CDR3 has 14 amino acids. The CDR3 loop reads CASSLTSLTGELFF. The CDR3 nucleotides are TGTGCCAGCAGCCTCACGAGCCTCACCGGGGAGCTGTTTTTT.

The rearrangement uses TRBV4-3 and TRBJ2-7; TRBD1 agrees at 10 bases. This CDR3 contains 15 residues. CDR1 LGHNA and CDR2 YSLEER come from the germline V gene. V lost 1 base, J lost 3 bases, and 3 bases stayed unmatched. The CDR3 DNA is TGCGCCAGCAGCCAAGGGGGACAGGGGATCTACGAGCAGTACTTC. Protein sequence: CASSQGGQGIYEQYF.

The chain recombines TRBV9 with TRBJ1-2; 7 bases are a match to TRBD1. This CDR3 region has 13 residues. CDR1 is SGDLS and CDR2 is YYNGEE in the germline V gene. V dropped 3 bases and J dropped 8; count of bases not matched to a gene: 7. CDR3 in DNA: TGTGCCAGCAGCGCATGGCCCAGGGGGGGCTACACCTTC. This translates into CASSAWPRGGYTF.

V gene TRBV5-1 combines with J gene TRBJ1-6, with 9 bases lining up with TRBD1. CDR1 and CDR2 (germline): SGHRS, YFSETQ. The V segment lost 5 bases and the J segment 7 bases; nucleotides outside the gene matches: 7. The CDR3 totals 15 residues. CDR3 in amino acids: CASRPTGTGNSPLHF. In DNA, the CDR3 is TGCGCCAGCAGACCGACAGGGACAGGGAATTCACCCCTCCACTTT.

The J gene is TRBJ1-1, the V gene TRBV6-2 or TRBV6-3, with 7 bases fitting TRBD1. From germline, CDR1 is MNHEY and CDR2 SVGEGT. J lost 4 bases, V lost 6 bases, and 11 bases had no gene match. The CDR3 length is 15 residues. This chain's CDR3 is CASSDPQGVGTEAFF. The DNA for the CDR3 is TGTGCCAGCAGCGACCCCCAGGGGGTCGGCACTGAAGCTTTCTTT.

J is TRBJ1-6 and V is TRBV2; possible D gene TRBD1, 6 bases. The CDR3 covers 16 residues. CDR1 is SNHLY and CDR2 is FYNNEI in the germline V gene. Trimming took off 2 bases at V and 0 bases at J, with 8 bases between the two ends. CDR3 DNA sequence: TGTGCCAGCAGTGAATTGGGGGCCTCCTATAATTCACCCCTCCACTTT. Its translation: CASSELGASYNSPLHF.

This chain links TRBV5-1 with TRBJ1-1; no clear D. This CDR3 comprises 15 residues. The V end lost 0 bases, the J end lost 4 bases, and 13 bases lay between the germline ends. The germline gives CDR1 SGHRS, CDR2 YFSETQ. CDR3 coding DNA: TGCGCCAGCAGCTTGGACGGGAGGGAAACCACTGAAGCTTTCTTT. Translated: CASSLDGRETTEAFF.

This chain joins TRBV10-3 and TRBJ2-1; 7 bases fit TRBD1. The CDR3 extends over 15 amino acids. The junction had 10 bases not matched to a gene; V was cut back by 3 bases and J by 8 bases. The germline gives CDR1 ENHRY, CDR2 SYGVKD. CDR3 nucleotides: TGTGCCATCAGTGATTCGAGGAAGGGGGCGGATGAGCAGTTCTTC. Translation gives CAISDSRKGADEQFF.

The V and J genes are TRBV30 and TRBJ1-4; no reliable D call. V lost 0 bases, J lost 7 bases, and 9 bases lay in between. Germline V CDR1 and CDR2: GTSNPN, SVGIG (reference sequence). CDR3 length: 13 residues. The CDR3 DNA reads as TGTGCCTGGAGTGTAGCCCGGGGTGAAAAACTGTTTTTT. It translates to CAWSVARGEKLFF.

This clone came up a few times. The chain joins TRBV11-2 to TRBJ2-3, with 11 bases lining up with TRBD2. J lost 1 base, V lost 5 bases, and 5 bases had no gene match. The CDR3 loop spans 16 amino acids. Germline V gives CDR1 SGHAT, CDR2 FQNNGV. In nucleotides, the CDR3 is TGTGCCAGCAGCCCTAGCGGGGGGCGGCGCACAGATACGCAGTATTTT. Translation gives CASSPSGGRRTDTQYF.